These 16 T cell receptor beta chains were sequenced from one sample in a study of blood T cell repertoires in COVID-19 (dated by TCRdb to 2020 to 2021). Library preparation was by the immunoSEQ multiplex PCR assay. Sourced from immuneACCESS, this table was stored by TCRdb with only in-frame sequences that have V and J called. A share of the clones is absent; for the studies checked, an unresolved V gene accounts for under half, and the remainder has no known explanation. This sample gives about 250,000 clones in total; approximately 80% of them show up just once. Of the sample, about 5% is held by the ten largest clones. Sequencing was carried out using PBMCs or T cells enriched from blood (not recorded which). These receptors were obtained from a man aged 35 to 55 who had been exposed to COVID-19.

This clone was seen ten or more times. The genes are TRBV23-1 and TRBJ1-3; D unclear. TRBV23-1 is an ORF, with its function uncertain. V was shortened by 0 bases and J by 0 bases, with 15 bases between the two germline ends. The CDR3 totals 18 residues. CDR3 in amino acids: CASSQSDFKTGSGNTIYF. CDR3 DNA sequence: TGCGCCAGCAGTCAATCGGACTTTAAGACGGGCTCTGGAAACACCATATATTTT.

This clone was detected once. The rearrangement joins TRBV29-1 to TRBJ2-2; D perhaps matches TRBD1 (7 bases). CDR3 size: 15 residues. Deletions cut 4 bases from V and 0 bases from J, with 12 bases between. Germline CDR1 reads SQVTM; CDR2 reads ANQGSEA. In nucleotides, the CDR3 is TGCAGCGTTGGCAGGGGGGCCTCGAACACCGGGGAGCTGTTTTTT. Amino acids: CSVGRGASNTGELFF.

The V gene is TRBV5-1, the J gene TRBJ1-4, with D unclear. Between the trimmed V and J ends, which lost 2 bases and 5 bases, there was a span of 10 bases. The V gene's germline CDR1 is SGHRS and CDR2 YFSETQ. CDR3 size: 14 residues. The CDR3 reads CASSFAAFNEKLFF. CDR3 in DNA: TGCGCCAGCAGCTTCGCGGCTTTCAATGAAAAACTGTTTTTT.

The CDR3 spells CASSLRQGGSEAFF. The CDR3 nucleotides read TGTGCCAGCAGCCTTCGACAGGGAGGCTCTGAAGCTTTCTTT. The V and J genes are TRBV7-3 and TRBJ1-1; 7 bases fit TRBD1. CDR1 SGHTA and CDR2 FQGTGA come from the germline V gene. J lost 6 bases, V lost 5 bases, and 9 bases had no gene match. The length of the CDR3 is 14 residues.

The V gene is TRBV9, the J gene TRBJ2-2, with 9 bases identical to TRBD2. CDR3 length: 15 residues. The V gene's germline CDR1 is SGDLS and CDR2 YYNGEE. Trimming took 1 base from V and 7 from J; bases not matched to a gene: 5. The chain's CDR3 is CASSVTQTSGGELFF. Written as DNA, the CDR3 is TGTGCCAGCAGCGTAACCCAGACTAGCGGCGGGGAGCTGTTTTTT.

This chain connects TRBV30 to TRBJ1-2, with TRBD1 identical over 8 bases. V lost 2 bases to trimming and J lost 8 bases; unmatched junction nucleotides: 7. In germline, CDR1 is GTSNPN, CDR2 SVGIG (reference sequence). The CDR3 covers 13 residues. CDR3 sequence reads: CAWSLQGGRGYTF. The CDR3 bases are TGTGCCTGGAGTTTACAGGGGGGAAGAGGCTACACCTTC.

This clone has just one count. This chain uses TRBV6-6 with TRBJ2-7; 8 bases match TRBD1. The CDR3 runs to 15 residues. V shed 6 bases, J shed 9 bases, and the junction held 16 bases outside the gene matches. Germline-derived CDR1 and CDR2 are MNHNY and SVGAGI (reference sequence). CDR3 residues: CASSQPTNQGAGQYF. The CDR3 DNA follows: TGTGCCAGCAGCCAGCCTACCAATCAGGGGGCTGGGCAGTACTTC.

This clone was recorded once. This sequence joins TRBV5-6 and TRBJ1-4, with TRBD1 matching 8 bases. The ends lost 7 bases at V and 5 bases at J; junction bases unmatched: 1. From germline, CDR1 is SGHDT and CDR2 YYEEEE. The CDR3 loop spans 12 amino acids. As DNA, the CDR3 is TGTGCCAGCCACAGGGGGAATGAAAAACTGTTTTTT. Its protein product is CASHRGNEKLFF.

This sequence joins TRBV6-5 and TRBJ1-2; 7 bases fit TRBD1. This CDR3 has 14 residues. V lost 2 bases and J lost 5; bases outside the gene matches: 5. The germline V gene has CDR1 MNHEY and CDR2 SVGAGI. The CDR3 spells CASSYRDSRYGYTF. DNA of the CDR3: TGTGCCAGCAGTTACAGGGACAGCCGGTATGGCTACACCTTC.

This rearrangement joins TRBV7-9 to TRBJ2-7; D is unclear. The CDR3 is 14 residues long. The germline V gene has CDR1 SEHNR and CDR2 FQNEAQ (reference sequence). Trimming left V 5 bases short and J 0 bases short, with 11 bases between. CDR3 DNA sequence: TGTGCCAGCAGCCCCTACCCCAACTCCTACGAGCAGTACTTC. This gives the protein CASSPYPNSYEQYF.

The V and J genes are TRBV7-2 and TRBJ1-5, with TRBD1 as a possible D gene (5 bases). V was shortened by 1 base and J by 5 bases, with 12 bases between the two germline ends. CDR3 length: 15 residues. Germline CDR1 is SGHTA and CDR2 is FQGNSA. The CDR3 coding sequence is TGTGCCAGCAGCTTAGTGTGGGGGGGTGATCAGCCCCAGCATTTT. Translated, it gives CASSLVWGGDQPQHF. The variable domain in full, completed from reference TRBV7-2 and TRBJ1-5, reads GAGVSQSPSNKVTEKGKDVELRCDPISGHTALYWYRQSLGQGLEFLIYFQGNSAPDKSGLPSDRFSAERTGGSVSTLTIQRTQQEDSAVYLCASSLVWGGDQPQHFGDGTRLSIL.

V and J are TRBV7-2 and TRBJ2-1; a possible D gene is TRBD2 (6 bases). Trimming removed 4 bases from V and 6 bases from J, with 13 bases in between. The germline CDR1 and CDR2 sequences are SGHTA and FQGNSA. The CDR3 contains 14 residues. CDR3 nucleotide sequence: TGTGCCAGCAGCTCCCAGATGGGGGGCAATGAGCAGTTCTTC. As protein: CASSSQMGGNEQFF.

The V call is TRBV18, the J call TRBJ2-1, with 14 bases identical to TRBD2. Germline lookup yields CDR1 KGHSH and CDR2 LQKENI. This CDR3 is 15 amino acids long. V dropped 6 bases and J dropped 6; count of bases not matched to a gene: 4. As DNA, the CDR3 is TGTGCCAGCTCCGCGACTAGCGGGAGGGCCAATGAGCAGTTCTTC. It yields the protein CASSATSGRANEQFF. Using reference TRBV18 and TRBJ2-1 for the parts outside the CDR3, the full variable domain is NAGVMQNPRHLVRRRGQEARLRCSPMKGHSHVYWYRQLPEEGLKFMVYLQKENIIDESGMPKERFSAEFPKEGPSILRIQQVVRGDSAAYFCASSATSGRANEQFFGPGTRLTVL.

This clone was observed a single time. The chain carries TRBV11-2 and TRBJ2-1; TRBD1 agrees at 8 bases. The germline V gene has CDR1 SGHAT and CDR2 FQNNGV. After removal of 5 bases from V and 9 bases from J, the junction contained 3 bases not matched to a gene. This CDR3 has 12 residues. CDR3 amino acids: CASSPGTGEQFF. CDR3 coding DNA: TGTGCCAGCAGCCCAGGGACAGGTGAGCAGTTCTTC.

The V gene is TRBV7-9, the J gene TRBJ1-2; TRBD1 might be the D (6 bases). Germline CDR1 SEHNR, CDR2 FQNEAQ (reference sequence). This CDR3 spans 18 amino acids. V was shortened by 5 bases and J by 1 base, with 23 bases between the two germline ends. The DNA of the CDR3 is TGTGCCAGCAGCCAGAAAACAGGGAGACAAAAGATTAACTATGGCTACACCTTC. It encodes CASSQKTGRQKINYGYTF.

The DNA of the CDR3 is TGTGCCAGCAGCTTGCCAGGGACCTACGAGCAGTACTTC. Its translation: CASSLPGTYEQYF. This sequence joins TRBV5-6 and TRBJ2-7, with D tentatively TRBD1 (5 bases). The CDR3 contains 13 residues. Germline lookup yields CDR1 SGHDT and CDR2 YYEEEE. Trimming pared 1 base from V and 2 bases from J, leaving 7 bases between.